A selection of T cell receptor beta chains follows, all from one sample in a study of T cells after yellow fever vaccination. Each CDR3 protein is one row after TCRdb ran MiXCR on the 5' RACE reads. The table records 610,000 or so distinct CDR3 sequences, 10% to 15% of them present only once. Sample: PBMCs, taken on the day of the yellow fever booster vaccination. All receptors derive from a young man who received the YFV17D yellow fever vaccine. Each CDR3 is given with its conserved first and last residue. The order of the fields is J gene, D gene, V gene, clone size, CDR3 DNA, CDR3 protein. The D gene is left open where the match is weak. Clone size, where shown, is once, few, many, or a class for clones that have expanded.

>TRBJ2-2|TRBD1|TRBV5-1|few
TGCGCCAGCAGGAGGCCGACAGGGGGCTCCGGGGAGCTGTTTTTT
CASRRPTGGSGELFF
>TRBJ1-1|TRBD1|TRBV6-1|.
TGTGCCAGCACCCAGGGACAGGGGAACACTGAAGCTTTCTTT
CASTQGQGNTEAFF
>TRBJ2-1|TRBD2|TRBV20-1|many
TGCAGTGCTAGATGGGGTAGCGGGAGGGGGTCGGGCAATGAGCAGTTCTTC
CSARWGSGRGSGNEQFF
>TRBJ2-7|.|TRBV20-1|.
TGCAGTGCTAGATCGCTGATGGGGCAGGGGGGTTACGAGCAGTACTTC
CSARSLMGQGGYEQYF
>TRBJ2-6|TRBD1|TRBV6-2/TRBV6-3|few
TGTGCCAGCAGCCATGGACAGGGGACGTCTGGGGCCAACGTCCTGACTTTC
CASSHGQGTSGANVLTF
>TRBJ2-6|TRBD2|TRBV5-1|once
TGCGCCAGCAGTATGGGCGGGAGGGCCTCTGGGGCCAACGTCCTGACTTTC
CASSMGGRASGANVLTF
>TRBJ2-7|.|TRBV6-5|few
TGTGCCAGCAGTTACCACACTACGACTGTATCCTCCTACGAGCAGTACTTC
CASSYHTTTVSSYEQYF
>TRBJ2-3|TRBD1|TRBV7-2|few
TGTGCCAGCAGCTTAATTGACAGGGCCCGGGATACGCAGTATTTT
CASSLIDRARDTQYF
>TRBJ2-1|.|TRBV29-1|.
TGCAGCGCAAAGAGCATTGAGCAGTTCTTC
CSAKSIEQFF
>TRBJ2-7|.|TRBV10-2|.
TGCGCCAGCAAGAGGCTAGTCCAAACCTACGAGCAGTACTTC
CASKRLVQTYEQYF
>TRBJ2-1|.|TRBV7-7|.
TGTGCCAGCAGTTACGAATGGGGGGATGGTGAGCAGTTCTTC
CASSYEWGDGEQFF
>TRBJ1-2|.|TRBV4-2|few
TGTGCCAGCAGCCAAGGAACAAAAGGCTACACCTTC
CASSQGTKGYTF
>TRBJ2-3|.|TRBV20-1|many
TGCAGTGTTCTAGTCTTAGATACGCAGTATTTT
CSVLVLDTQYF
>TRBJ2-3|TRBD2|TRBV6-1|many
TGTGCCAGCAGTGTAGCGGGAGGGTACACAGATACGCAGTATTTT
CASSVAGGYTDTQYF
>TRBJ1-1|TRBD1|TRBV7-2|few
TGTGCCAGCAGCCCAAGACAGGGTACCACTGAAGCTTTCTTT
CASSPRQGTTEAFF
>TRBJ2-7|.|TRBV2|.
TGTGCCATCAGTTCATCCCCGGGACGGACGGAACCTCCCTACGAGCAGTACTTC
CAISSSPGRTEPPYEQYF
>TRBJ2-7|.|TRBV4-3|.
TGCGCCAGCAGCCCTGACCACACGGGCGAGCAGTACTTC
CASSPDHTGEQYF
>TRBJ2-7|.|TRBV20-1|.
TGCAGTGCTAATGGGGCAGCCTGGACCTACGAGCAGTACTTC
CSANGAAWTYEQYF
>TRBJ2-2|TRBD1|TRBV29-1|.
TGCAGCGGTGGACAGGGTCCCGGCGGGGAGCTGTTTTTT
CSGGQGPGGELFF
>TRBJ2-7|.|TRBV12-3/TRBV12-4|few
TGTGCCAGCAGTCCCCCATATTGGGGGGTCTGCGAGCAGTACTTC
CASSPPYWGVCEQYF
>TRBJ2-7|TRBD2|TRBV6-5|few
TGTGCCAGCAATTCTCAGCGGGGCAACTACGAGCAGTACTTC
CASNSQRGNYEQYF
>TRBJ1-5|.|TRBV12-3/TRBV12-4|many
TGTGCCAGCAGCTACTCATTCGGCGGGAAGAATCAGCCCCAGCATTTT
CASSYSFGGKNQPQHF
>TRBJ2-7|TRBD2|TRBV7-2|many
TGTGCCAGCAGCTCGACTAGCGGGAGAAGAAACGAGCAGTACTTC
CASSSTSGRRNEQYF
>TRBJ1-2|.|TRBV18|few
TGTGCCAGCTCAGCAGTCAGGGATAACTATGGCTACACCTTC
CASSAVRDNYGYTF
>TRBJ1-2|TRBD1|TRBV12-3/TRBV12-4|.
TGTGCCAGCAGTTCCCGGGACAGGAATGGCTACACCTTC
CASSSRDRNGYTF
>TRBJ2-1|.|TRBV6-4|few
TGTGCCAGCAGTGACTGGACCTCTGGGAATGAGCAGTTCTTC
CASSDWTSGNEQFF
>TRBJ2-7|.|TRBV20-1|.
TGCAGTGCCAGGAACCCCGGGCGAGGCTACGAGCAGTACTTC
CSARNPGRGYEQYF
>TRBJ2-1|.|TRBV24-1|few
TGTGCCACCAGTGATCCGACAGAGCCCAATGAGCAGTTCTTC
CATSDPTEPNEQFF
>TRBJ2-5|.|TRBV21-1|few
TGTGCCAGCACCCCCGGGGCCGGGGGCGTGGAGACCCAGTACTTC
CASTPGAGGVETQYF
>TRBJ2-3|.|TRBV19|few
TGTGCCACCGAGGCGCGGCCCACAGATACGCAGTATTTT
CATEARPTDTQYF
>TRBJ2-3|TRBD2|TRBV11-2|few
TGTGCCAGCAGCTTATTGCGGGAGGATATGGATACGCAGTATTTT
CASSLLREDMDTQYF
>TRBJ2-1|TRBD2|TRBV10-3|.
TGTGCCACCGGGACTAGCGGGAGGTGGCATGAGCAGTTCTTC
CATGTSGRWHEQFF
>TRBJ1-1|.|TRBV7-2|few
TGTGCCAGCAGCCCGGCTACGCAGAACACTGAAGCTTTCTTT
CASSPATQNTEAFF
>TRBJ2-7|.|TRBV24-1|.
TGTGCCACCAGTGATTCTGGCGCCCTGGGATACGAGCAGTACTTC
CATSDSGALGYEQYF
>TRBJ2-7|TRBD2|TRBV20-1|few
TGCAGTGCTAGTGTACAGCGGGGCGCCTACGAGCAGTACTTC
CSASVQRGAYEQYF
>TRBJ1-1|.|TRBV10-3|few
TGTGCCATCTCAAGGCAAACTTATCACGAAGCTTTCTTT
CAISRQTYHEAFF
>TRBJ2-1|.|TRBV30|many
TGTGCCTGGTTGGCGGCCGGGCACAATGAGCAGTTCTTC
CAWLAAGHNEQFF
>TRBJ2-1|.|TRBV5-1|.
TGCGCCAGCAGCTTGGGTCGTGCTAGGGACAATGAGCAGTTCTTC
CASSLGRARDNEQFF
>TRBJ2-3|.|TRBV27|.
TGTGCCAGCAGTCTTAAGCGAGGGGGGGTGGATACGCAGTATTTT
CASSLKRGGVDTQYF
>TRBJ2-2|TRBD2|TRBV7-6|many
TGTGCCAGCAGCTCTCCTCCCGGGACTAAAAACACCGGGGAGCTGTTTTTT
CASSSPPGTKNTGELFF
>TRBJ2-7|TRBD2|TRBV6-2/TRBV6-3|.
TGTGCCAGCAGTCCGCGCCGGACTAGCGGGAGATACGAGCAGTACTTC
CASSPRRTSGRYEQYF
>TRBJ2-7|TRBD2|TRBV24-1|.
TGTGCCACCAGTGATCCGCAGGGGACTAGCGGGACAAAGCAGTACTTC
CATSDPQGTSGTKQYF
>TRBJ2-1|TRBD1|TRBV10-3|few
TGTGCCATCAGTCCGGGACAGGGGGGCCACAATGAGCAGTTCTTC
CAISPGQGGHNEQFF
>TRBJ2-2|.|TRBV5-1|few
TGCGCCAGCAGCTTGGAGGGTAGAGTGGGCACCGGGGAGCTGTTTTTT
CASSLEGRVGTGELFF
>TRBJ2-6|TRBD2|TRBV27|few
TGTGCCAGCAGCCTGACTAGCGGGAGGCACTCTGGGGCCAACGTCCTGACTTTC
CASSLTSGRHSGANVLTF
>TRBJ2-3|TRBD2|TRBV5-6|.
TGTGCCAGCAGCGGACTAGTAAGCACAGATACGCAGTATTTT
CASSGLVSTDTQYF
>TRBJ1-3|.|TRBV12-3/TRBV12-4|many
TGTGCCAGTAACAAAGCGGGGCGGCGTTCGGGAAACACCATATATTTT
CASNKAGRRSGNTIYF
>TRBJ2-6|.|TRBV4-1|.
TGCGCCAGCAGAGGTAATGGGGCCAACGTCCTGACTTTC
CASRGNGANVLTF
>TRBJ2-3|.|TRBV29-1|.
TGCAGCGTGTCTGAGGATACGCAGTATTTT
CSVSEDTQYF
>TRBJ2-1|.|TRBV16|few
TGTGCCAGCAACCCCCCTCAGGGCAACAATGAGCAGTTCTTC
CASNPPQGNNEQFF
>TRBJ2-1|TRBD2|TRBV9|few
TGTGCCAGCAGCGCGACTAGCGGGCCCTTTGGGGAGCAGTTCTTC
CASSATSGPFGEQFF
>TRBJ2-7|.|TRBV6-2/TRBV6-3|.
TGTGCCAGCAGGGGAATTTCAGGATCCCCCCTCTACGAGCAGTACTTC
CASRGISGSPLYEQYF
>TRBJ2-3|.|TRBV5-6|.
TGTGCCACCCCGATTACCGGCACAGATACGCAGTATTTT
CATPITGTDTQYF
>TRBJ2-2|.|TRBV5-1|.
TGCGCCAGCAGCTTGGAGATAGACACCGGGGAGCTGTTTTTT
CASSLEIDTGELFF